A single T cell receptor beta chain is shown here with its context. Its antigen is not known. The PCR had 60 Vbeta and 13 Jbeta primers. Sequencing used immunoSEQ multiplex PCR; TCRdb keeps in-frame clones, though not all of them. The table for this sample gives some 120,000 clones. CDR1 LNHNV and CDR2 YYDKDF come from the germline V gene (reference sequence). Unmatched junction bases numbered 4, after V lost 4 bases and J lost 6 bases. This CDR3 is 15 amino acids long. This record comes from a study of cytomegalovirus exposure and HLA in healthy donors. Study-wide results and caveats: The study had only CMV serostatus as immune exposure information. Across donors, most TCRs were seen rarely, yet some public ones were widespread.

The clonotype comes from a woman aged 55-75 years in good health and CMV-seronegative. The chain combines TRBV15 with TRBJ2-1; 12 nucleotides match TRBD1. The material sequenced was PBMCs. CDR3: CATSTGTGGVNEQFF. CDR3 nucleotide sequence: TGTGCCACCAGCACAGGGACAGGGGGCGTCAATGAGCAGTTCTTC.